These T cell receptor beta chains were read from a single sample in a study of blood T cell repertoires in COVID-19. Some clones are missing from TCRdb's copy, which holds only in-frame ones; the method was immunoSEQ multiplex PCR. The table has 150,000 to 200,000 clones, approximately 90% seen once; the top ten hold less than 3%. The sequencing sample was made of peripheral blood. These receptors were taken from a woman in her 30s with active or convalescent COVID-19. CDR3s include the opening cysteine and the closing phenylalanine or tryptophan. D genes are given only for firm matches. The listing skips clone size in some rows; elsewhere it reads once, few, many or a size class.

d_call clone_size j_call v_call cdr3_nt cdr3_aa
- - TRBJ2-5 TRBV18 TGTGCCAGCTCACCAGCCCCGGCAGGGGCGAAGGGGACCCAGTACTTC CASSPAPAGAKGTQYF
- - TRBJ2-2 TRBV11-3 TGTGCCAGCAGTCCAACAGGGATCACCGGGGAGCTGTTTTTT CASSPTGITGELFF
TRBD2 - TRBJ2-5 TRBV11-2 TGTGCCAGCAGCCGCCCGGGAGGCGGTTCTCAAGAGACCCAGTACTTC CASSRPGGGSQETQYF
- few TRBJ1-1 TRBV28 TGTGCCAGCAGTTTACCCCGAATCATCACAGAAGCTTTCTTT CASSLPRIITEAFF
TRBD1 - TRBJ1-2 TRBV29-1 TGCAGCGTTGAGATCATCCTCCGGGACAGCGACTATGGCTACACCTTC CSVEIILRDSDYGYTF
- - TRBJ1-1 TRBV5-5 TGTGCCAGCAGCTTGACGGGGAACACTGAAGCTTTCTTT CASSLTGNTEAFF
TRBD2 - TRBJ2-7 TRBV6-5 TGTGCCAGCAGTTACCCCACGGGAGGGGTTTACGAGCAGTACTTC CASSYPTGGVYEQYF
- once TRBJ1-2 TRBV12-3/TRBV12-4 TGTGCCAGCAGTCCGCAGGGTACGGGCGGCTACACCTTC CASSPQGTGGYTF
TRBD2 - TRBJ2-1 TRBV6-6 TGTGCCAGCAGACTAGCGGCGGCTTACAATGAGCAGTTCTTC CASRLAAAYNEQFF
TRBD1 - TRBJ1-4 TRBV4-2 TGTGCCAGCAGCCACATCCGGGACAGCCTAAATGAAAAACTGTTTTTT CASSHIRDSLNEKLFF
- - TRBJ2-7 TRBV28 TGTGCCAGCCGTTTTCCGACTCAACCCTACGAGCAGTACTTC CASRFPTQPYEQYF
- - TRBJ2-5 TRBV5-1 TGCGCCAGCAGCTTGGGAGGAGGGGAGACCCAGTACTTC CASSLGGGETQYF
TRBD1 - TRBJ1-2 TRBV19 TGTGCCAGTAGTGGCAGTTCCCGGGGACAGACTCCCCATGGCTACACCTTC CASSGSSRGQTPHGYTF
TRBD1 - TRBJ1-6 TRBV27 TGTGCCAGCACCTCTTGGGACAGGGGTAATTCACCCCTCCACTTT CASTSWDRGNSPLHF
- - TRBJ1-2 TRBV6-5 TGTGCCAGCAGGGAGGTTAACTATGGCTACACCTTC CASREVNYGYTF
- - TRBJ2-5 TRBV12-3/TRBV12-4 TGTGCCAGCAAGGGAGGAGCAGAGACCCAGTACTTC CASKGGAETQYF
TRBD1 - TRBJ1-1 TRBV18 TGTGCCAGCTCACCGCCAAAGGGACAGGGCTACTTTTTGACTGAAGCTTTCTTT CASSPPKGQGYFLTEAFF